These 32 T cell receptor beta chains came from one sample sequenced in a study of blood T cells in healthy people across ages. PCR was performed a second time for about 7 to 12 cycles using a sample-barcoded 5' primer and a J-beta primer mix. TCRdb called the 5' RACE reads again in MiXCR, with one record for every CDR3 protein. The table has 850,000 to 950,000 distinct CDR3 sequences, less than 35% seen once; the top ten hold roughly 17%. Input material: blood. The receptors come from a woman aged 80 or older in good health.

The chain carries TRBV7-9 and TRBJ1-6; a possible D gene is TRBD1 (6 bases). CDR1 and CDR2 (germline): SEHNR, FQNEAQ (reference sequence). The CDR3 has 14 residues. The V end was cut by 5 bases, the J end by 10 bases, with 15 bases between. The CDR3 coding sequence is TGTGCCAGCAGCGGACAGCGGCGGGGGTCACCCCTCCACTTT. This codes for CASSGQRRGSPLHF.

There are a few counts of this clonotype. V usage is TRBV15 and J usage is TRBJ1-5; 7 bases align to TRBD1. V lost 0 bases, J lost 5 bases, and 7 bases stayed unmatched. From germline, CDR1 is LNHNV and CDR2 YYDKDF (reference sequence). The CDR3 has 16 residues. The CDR3 region has the DNA TGTGCCACCAGCAGAGATTCCAGGCAGGGGGATCAGCCCCAGCATTTT. It yields the protein CATSRDSRQGDQPQHF.

This clonotype has ten or more counts. The genes are TRBV12-3 or TRBV12-4 and TRBJ2-7, with 10 bases lining up with TRBD1. The CDR3 has 15 residues. Trimming removed 5 bases from V and 5 bases from J; junction bases left unmatched: 9. CDR3 sequence: CASSKTGGTGDEQYF. CDR3 DNA sequence: TGTGCCAGCAGTAAAACAGGGGGGACAGGGGACGAGCAGTACTTC.

This clonotype was detected a few times. This rearrangement joins TRBV29-1 to TRBJ2-2; 7 bases line up with TRBD1. Germline loops: CDR1 SQVTM, CDR2 ANQGSEA. With 5 bases clipped from V and 0 bases from J, the junction kept 3 bases outside the gene matches. The CDR3 has 14 amino acids. CDR3 protein: CSVRDRANTGELFF. DNA of the CDR3: TGCAGCGTTCGGGACAGAGCGAACACCGGGGAGCTGTTTTTT.

This clonotype has ten or more counts. The V and J genes are TRBV11-2 and TRBJ2-1; 9 bases agree with TRBD2. Germline CDR1 and CDR2: SGHAT and FQNNGV. The CDR3 is 15 amino acids. The junction had 10 bases not matched to a gene; V was cut back by 6 bases and J by 7 bases. This CDR3 is CASSSGGGAPNEQFF. DNA of the CDR3: TGTGCCAGCAGTTCCGGCGGGGGGGCCCCAAATGAGCAGTTCTTC.

Regarding this clonotype: This could be a read error, since a much larger clone is one nucleotide away. The V call is TRBV7-2, the J call TRBJ2-3; D not resolved. Looked up from germline, CDR1 is SGHTA and CDR2 is FQGNSA. The V and J ends lost 3 bases and 5 bases respectively, with 6 bases between them. The CDR3 covers 12 residues. The CDR3 DNA is TGTGCCAGCAGCTTCTGGAGAGATACGCAGTATTTT. As protein: CASSFWRDTQYF. Filled out from reference TRBV7-2 and TRBJ2-3, the complete variable domain reads GAGVSQSPSNKVTEKGKDVELRCDPISGHTALYWYRQSLGQGLEFLIYFQGNSAPDKSGLPSDRFSAERTGGSVSTLTIQRTQQEDSAVYLCASSFWRDTQYFGPGTRLTVL.

To note about this clonotype: This may stem from a read error, because a much larger clone lies one nucleotide away. The chain recombines TRBV6-5 with TRBJ1-2, with D possibly matching TRBD1 (5 bases). Germline CDR1 reads MNHEY; CDR2 reads SVGAGI. The ends were cut back, 7 bases at V and 4 bases at J, with 13 bases in the middle. The CDR3 extends over 13 amino acids. CDR3 loop: CASMGGRRYGYTF. The CDR3 nucleotides are TGTGCCAGCATGGGGGGACGGCGCTATGGCTACACCTTC.

About this clonotype itself: One end of the junction is discordant with germline, which a read error may explain. The chain is built from TRBV6-2 or TRBV6-3 and TRBJ1-2; D is ambiguous. The CDR3 consists of 12 residues. Germline V gives CDR1 MNHEY, CDR2 SVGEGT. CDR3 DNA sequence: TGTGCCAGCCCCCTTATGGGCTATGGTTACACCTTC. This codes for CASPLMGYGYTF.

In the case of this clonotype: It may be a read error: a sequence one base away is much more abundant. This chain uses TRBV24-1 with TRBJ2-3, with 8 bases that match TRBD1. This CDR3 comprises 14 residues. Germline loops: CDR1 KGHDR, CDR2 SFDVKD. CDR3: CATGDPLRQGQQYF. The DNA for the CDR3 is TGTGCCACCGGTGATCCACTACGACAGGGGCAGCAGTATTTT.

This clonotype was counted only a few times. The chain joins TRBV6-1 to TRBJ2-2; 7 bases fit TRBD1. The CDR3 has 20 amino acids. With 7 bases clipped from V and 2 bases from J, the junction kept 22 bases outside the gene matches. Per germline, CDR1 MNHNS and CDR2 SASEGT. The CDR3 is CASKQMTGNLLHSNTGELFF. As DNA, the CDR3 is TGTGCCAGCAAGCAAATGACAGGGAACCTCCTTCATTCCAACACCGGGGAGCTGTTTTTT.

Worth noting for this clonotype: This sequence may be a read error, since a much larger clone differs from it by one base. The chain links TRBV6-2 or TRBV6-3 to TRBJ2-1, with D possibly called TRBD1 or TRBD2 (6 bases each). Trimming took 5 bases from V and 12 from J, leaving 32 bases between them. Germline V gene sequence: CDR1 MNHEY, CDR2 SVGEGT. The CDR3 runs 18 residues. For the CDR3, the DNA is TGTGCCAGCAGTGCCCGGACGAACAGGGCTCGGCGGGGCATGGGGCAGTTCTTC. Its protein is CASSARTNRARRGMGQFF.

This clonotype appeared many times. The chain couples TRBV6-5 to TRBJ2-7, with a possible D match to TRBD1 (6 bases). Trimming removed 4 bases from V and 3 bases from J, with 13 bases in between. The germline V gene encodes CDR1 MNHEY and CDR2 SVGAGI. The length of the CDR3 is 14 residues. In DNA, the CDR3 is TGTGCCAGCAGTTCAACTTTACAGGGCTACGAGCAGTACTTC. Residues: CASSSTLQGYEQYF.

This clonotype was seen only a few times. Possible read error: a much larger clone is one base away. V and J are TRBV7-2 and TRBJ2-1, with no clear D. Germline loops: CDR1 SGHTA, CDR2 FQGNSA. The germline V and J ends were trimmed by 2 bases and 6 bases, with 8 bases remaining between them. The CDR3 contains 13 residues. This chain's CDR3 is CASSLWQTNEQFF. The CDR3 region has the DNA TGTGCCAGCAGCTTATGGCAGACCAATGAGCAGTTCTTC.

This sequence joins TRBV18 and TRBJ2-3, with D perhaps TRBD1 (6 bases). Trimming left V 4 bases short and J 7 bases short, with 21 bases between. Germline values: CDR1 KGHSH, CDR2 LQKENI. There are 16 residues in the CDR3. CDR3 sequence (DNA): TGTGCCAGCTCACACGGGTCAGGGGACGTTGTGAATACGCAGTATTTT. This gives the protein CASSHGSGDVVNTQYF.

In its sample, this clonotype was seen many times. The rearrangement links TRBV6-1 to TRBJ1-2; D is ambiguous. Germline V lookup: CDR1 MNHNS, CDR2 SASEGT. Trimming removed 7 bases from V and 5 bases from J, with 5 bases in between. This CDR3 has 10 residues. The CDR3: CASTDYGYTF. CDR3 bases: TGTGCCAGCACAGATTATGGCTACACCTTC.

This clonotype was recorded many times. V is TRBV15 and J is TRBJ2-1, with 7 bases fitting TRBD2. The CDR3 is made up of 17 amino acids. J lost 2 bases, V lost 0 bases, and 7 bases had no gene match. Germline values: CDR1 LNHNV, CDR2 YYDKDF (reference sequence). CDR3 in amino acids: CATSRERSGAAYNEQFF. The CDR3 DNA reads as TGTGCCACCAGCAGAGAAAGGAGCGGGGCCGCCTACAATGAGCAGTTCTTC.

CDR3 nucleotides: TGCGCCAGCAGCCCCTTCCCGGGGACGGAGCAGTTCTTC. The encoded protein is CASSPFPGTEQFF. This chain connects TRBV5-1 to TRBJ2-1; either TRBD1 or TRBD2 may supply D (5 bases each). This CDR3 spans 13 amino acids. Germline CDR1 is SGHRS and CDR2 is YFSETQ. Trimming pared 4 bases from V and 10 bases from J, leaving 15 bases between.

This clonotype has at least ten counts. The V call is TRBV3-1, the J call TRBJ2-7; D is perhaps TRBD2 (7 bases). The CDR3 extends over 15 amino acids. Germline V gene sequence: CDR1 LGHDT, CDR2 YNNKEL (reference sequence). With 1 base removed from V and 6 bases from J, the gap between germline ends came to 16 bases. The CDR3 coding sequence is TGTGCCAGCAGCCAAGGAGGGGGGGCCTCTAGCGAGCAGTACTTC. Its translation is CASSQGGGASSEQYF.

The chain couples TRBV3-1 to TRBJ1-5; TRBD1 matches at 10 bases. The trim removed 2 bases at V and 4 bases at J, leaving 2 bases unmatched. There are 15 residues in the CDR3. Germline V gene lookup returns CDR1 LGHDT and CDR2 YNNKEL (reference sequence). The CDR3 sequence is CASSQSGQGNQPQHF. The CDR3 DNA sequence: TGTGCCAGCAGCCAATCGGGACAGGGGAATCAGCCCCAGCATTTT.

This clonotype was seen many times. The chain couples TRBV7-9 to TRBJ2-1, with a weak D call TRBD1 (5 bases). Germline CDR1 SEHNR, CDR2 FQNEAQ (reference sequence). CDR3 length equals 13 residues. Between the trimmed V and J ends, which lost 5 bases and 5 bases, there was a span of 10 bases. CDR3 coding DNA: TGTGCCAGCAGCCCGATCAGGGACAATGAGCAGTTCTTC. Its protein product is CASSPIRDNEQFF.

This clonotype was detected ten times or more. The chain couples TRBV3-1 to TRBJ1-2; no definite D call. The germline gives CDR1 LGHDT, CDR2 YNNKEL (reference sequence). The CDR3 is 14 amino acids. V dropped 1 base and J dropped 4 bases, with 10 bases sitting between them. CDR3 nucleotides: TGTGCCAGCAGCCAAGGACGAGCCCTCTATGGCTACACCTTC. It specifies CASSQGRALYGYTF.

This clonotype was picked up many times. The chain uses TRBV24-1 and TRBJ2-1, with 9 nucleotides matching TRBD2. CDR1 and CDR2 from the germline V gene are KGHDR and SFDVKD. V was clipped by 3 bases and J by 6 bases; unmatched bases: 8. The CDR3 runs to 16 residues. The CDR3 DNA reads TGTGCCACCAGTGATACTACTAGCGGGCCACCCAATGAGCAGTTCTTC. Amino acids: CATSDTTSGPPNEQFF.

There are many counts of this clonotype. V is TRBV7-9 and J is TRBJ2-3, with 8 bases aligning to TRBD1. V shed 3 bases, J shed 0 bases, and the junction held 11 bases outside the gene matches. Germline lookup yields CDR1 SEHNR and CDR2 FQNEAQ (reference sequence). The CDR3 runs 18 residues. The CDR3: CASSFPPGQGSSTDTQYF. The CDR3 region has the DNA TGTGCCAGCAGCTTCCCCCCTGGACAGGGATCTAGCACAGATACGCAGTATTTT.

This clonotype has at least ten counts. V is TRBV20-1 and J is TRBJ2-5; D is unclear. Per the germline V gene, CDR1 is DFQATT and CDR2 is SNEGSKA (reference sequence). V was cut by 0 bases and J by 7 bases, with 6 bases left in between. This CDR3 has 11 amino acids. The CDR3 DNA is TGCAGTGCTAGAGACTCCTTGACCCAGTACTTC. Translating gives CSARDSLTQYF.

This clonotype was seen a handful of times. The V and J genes are TRBV12-3 or TRBV12-4 and TRBJ2-6; TRBD2 might be the D (6 bases). The CDR3 has 14 amino acids. Trimming removed 5 bases at V and 6 bases at J, with 11 bases between. In DNA, the CDR3 is TGTGCCAGCAGTCTCCCGGGGGAGGCCAACGTCCTGACTTTC. This translates into CASSLPGEANVLTF.

On this clonotype itself: A much bigger clone sits one base away, suggesting this may be a read error. V gene TRBV5-4 combines with J gene TRBJ2-1; TRBD2 matches at 9 bases. The CDR3 extends over 15 amino acids. The junction had 7 bases not matched to a gene; V was cut back by 2 bases and J by 7 bases. The germline gives CDR1 SGHNT, CDR2 YYREEE (reference sequence). CDR3 DNA: TGTGCCAGCAGCTTCGCGGGGGGGCTCGGTAATGAGCAGTTCTTC. As protein: CASSFAGGLGNEQFF.

A note on this clonotype: The junction and the germline gene differ at one end; a read error may be behind it. The chain joins TRBV7-9 to TRBJ2-7, with a weak D call TRBD2 (5 bases). The length of the CDR3 is 14 residues. Germline values: CDR1 SEHNR, CDR2 FQNEAQ (reference sequence). CDR3 DNA sequence: TGTGCCAGCAGCGGCTCTGTGGCAGACTACGGGCAGTACTTC. Translated: CASSGSVADYGQYF. The full variable domain, its missing parts supplied by reference TRBV7-9 and TRBJ2-7, is DTGVSQNPRHKITKRGQNVTFRCDPISEHNRLYWYRQTLGQGPEFLTYFQNEAQLEKSRLLSDRFSAERPKGSFSTLEIQRTEQGDSAMYLCASSGSVADYGQYFGPGTRLTVT.

This clonotype appeared many times. The chain links TRBV29-1 to TRBJ1-5; 9 positions match TRBD1. The CDR3 consists of 12 residues. Germline values: CDR1 SQVTM, CDR2 ANQGSEA. Trimming at V came to 6 bases and at J to 5 bases, leaving 2 bases not matched to a gene. The chain's CDR3 is CSVRTGDQPQHF. CDR3 bases: TGCAGCGTACGGACAGGGGATCAGCCCCAGCATTTT.

The rearrangement links TRBV20-1 to TRBJ2-3; 16 nucleotides line up with TRBD2. V shed 4 bases, J shed 5 bases, and the junction held 9 bases outside the gene matches. In germline, CDR1 is DFQATT, CDR2 SNEGSKA (reference sequence). The CDR3 has 17 residues. The CDR3, as DNA: TGCAGTGCTATTGACCCCGGGACTAGCGGGGGGGAAGATACGCAGTATTTT. Translating it yields CSAIDPGTSGGEDTQYF.

This clonotype was counted between two and nine times. This sequence joins TRBV2 and TRBJ1-2; D unresolved. Trimming removed 5 bases from V and 8 bases from J, with 12 bases in between. CDR1 is SNHLY, CDR2 FYNNEI, per germline. The CDR3 sequence is 12 residues long. CDR3 nucleotide sequence: TGTGCCAGCAGTTGGATAGCGGGCGGCTACACCTTC. Its translation is CASSWIAGGYTF.

J is TRBJ2-1 and V is TRBV6-6; D gene unclear. The V gene's germline CDR1 is MNHNY and CDR2 SVGAGI (reference sequence). The CDR3 totals 12 residues. V was pared by 5 bases and J by 6 bases, with 8 bases between. CDR3 region: CASSTLRNEQFF. In DNA form, the CDR3 reads TGTGCCAGCAGTACACTACGCAATGAGCAGTTCTTC.

This clonotype was recorded many times. CDR3 protein: CASSQDSGAHYGYTF. CDR3 coding DNA: TGCGCCAGCAGCCAAGATTCAGGGGCGCACTATGGCTACACCTTC. V and J are TRBV4-3 and TRBJ1-2, with D possibly TRBD1 on 6 matching bases. Deletions cut 0 bases from V and 3 bases from J, with 11 bases between. Germline V CDR1 and CDR2: LGHNA, YSLEER. The CDR3 covers 15 residues.